This T cell receptor (beta chain) was documented in a study of PD-1 blockade in mismatch repair-deficient tumors. Study context: Enrolled about 2012-2016, patients had progressing, pretreated mismatch repair-deficient cancers of about a dozen types.

All patients were mismatch repair deficient, assessed by either PCR or immunohistochemistry. General study findings and limits: After pembrolizumab, tumor-resident clones rose rapidly, then generally contracted before radiologic responses.

Sequenced by immunoSEQ multiplex PCR; TCRdb stores in-frame clones only, minus some. The sample holds around 100,000 clones, over 75% seen once. There are many counts of this clone. Its antigen is not known. Trimming removed 4 bases from V and 4 bases from J, with 5 bases in between. CDR3 length equals 12 residues. Looked up from germline, CDR1 is SGDLS and CDR2 is YYNGEE. Material: peripheral blood, obtained around 8 months after starting pembrolizumab. This clonotype was sampled from an adult with mismatch repair-deficient cancer. V usage is TRBV9 and J usage is TRBJ2-2; D gene uncertain. The CDR3 loop is CASSSRTGELFF. CDR3 bases: TGTGCCAGCAGCTCACGCACCGGGGAGCTGTTTTTT. Full variable domain (rest looked up from reference TRBV9 and TRBJ2-2): DSGVTQTPKHLITATGQRVTLRCSPRSGDLSVYWYQQSLDQGLQFLIQYYNGEERAKGNILERFSAQQFPDLHSELNLSSLELGDSALYFCASSSRTGELFFGEGSRLTVL.